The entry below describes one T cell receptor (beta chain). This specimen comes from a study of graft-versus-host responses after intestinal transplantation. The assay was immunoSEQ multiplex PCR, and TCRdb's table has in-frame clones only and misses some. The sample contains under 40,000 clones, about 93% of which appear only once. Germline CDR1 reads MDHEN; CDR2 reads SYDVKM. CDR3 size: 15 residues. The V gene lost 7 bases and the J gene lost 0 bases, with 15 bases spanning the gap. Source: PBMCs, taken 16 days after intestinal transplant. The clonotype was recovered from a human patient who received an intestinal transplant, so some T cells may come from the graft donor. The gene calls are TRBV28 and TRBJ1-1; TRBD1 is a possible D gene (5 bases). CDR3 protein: CASKIGRTLNTEAFF. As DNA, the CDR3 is TGTGCCAGCAAGATAGGCAGGACATTGAACACTGAAGCTTTCTTT.